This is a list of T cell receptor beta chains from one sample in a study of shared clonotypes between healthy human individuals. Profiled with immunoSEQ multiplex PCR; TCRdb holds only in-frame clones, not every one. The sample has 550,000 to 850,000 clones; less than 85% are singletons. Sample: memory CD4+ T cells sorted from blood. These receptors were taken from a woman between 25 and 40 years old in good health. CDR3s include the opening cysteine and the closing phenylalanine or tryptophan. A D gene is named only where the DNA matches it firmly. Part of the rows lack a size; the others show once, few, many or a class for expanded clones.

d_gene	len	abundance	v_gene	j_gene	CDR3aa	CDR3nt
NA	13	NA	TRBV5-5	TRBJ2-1	CASSFQGNNEQFF	TGTGCCAGCAGCTTTCAGGGGAACAATGAGCAGTTCTTC
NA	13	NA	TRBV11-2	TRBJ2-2	CASSKREAGELFF	TGTGCCAGCAGCAAGAGGGAAGCCGGGGAGCTGTTTTTT
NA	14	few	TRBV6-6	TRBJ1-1	CASSSLYKNTEAFF	TGTGCCAGCAGTTCCCTTTATAAGAACACTGAAGCTTTCTTT
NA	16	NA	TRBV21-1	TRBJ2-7	CASSIVLAGMSYEQYF	TGTGCCAGCAGCATAGTTCTAGCGGGAATGTCTTACGAGCAGTACTTC
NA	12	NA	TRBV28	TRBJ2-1	CASSLQMHEQFF	TGTGCCAGCAGTCTACAAATGCATGAGCAGTTCTTC
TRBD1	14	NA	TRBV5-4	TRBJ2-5	CASSRGQGRETQYF	TGTGCCAGCAGCAGGGGACAGGGGAGGGAGACCCAGTACTTC
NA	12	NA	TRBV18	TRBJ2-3	CASSPSTDTQYF	TGTGCCAGCTCGCCGAGCACAGATACGCAGTATTTT
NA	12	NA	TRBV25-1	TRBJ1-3	CASSVAGNTIYF	TGTGCCAGCAGTGTAGCTGGAAACACCATATATTTT
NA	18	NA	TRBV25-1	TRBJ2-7	CASSGALISGTFTYEQYF	TGTGCCAGCAGTGGCGCTTTGATCTCCGGGACTTTCACCTACGAGCAGTACTTC
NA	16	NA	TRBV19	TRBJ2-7	CASSIGPGHLSYEQYF	TGTGCCAGTAGTATAGGTCCGGGACACCTCTCCTACGAGCAGTACTTC
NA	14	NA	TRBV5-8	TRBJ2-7	CASSQRQESYEQYF	TGTGCCAGCAGCCAAAGACAGGAGTCCTACGAGCAGTACTTC
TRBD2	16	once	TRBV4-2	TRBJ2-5	CASSQERLAGGETQYF	TGTGCCAGCAGCCAAGAGCGGCTAGCGGGAGGAGAGACCCAGTACTTC
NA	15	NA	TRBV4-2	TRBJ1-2	CASSQDYGQSYGYTF	TGTGCCAGCAGCCAAGATTATGGGCAGTCGTATGGCTACACCTTC
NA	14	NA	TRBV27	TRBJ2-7	CASSFQAHSYEQYF	TGTGCCAGCAGTTTTCAGGCGCACTCCTACGAGCAGTACTTC
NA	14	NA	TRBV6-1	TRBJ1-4	CASSNAGSGEKLFF	TGTGCCAGCAGTAACGCGGGGAGCGGTGAAAAACTGTTTTTT
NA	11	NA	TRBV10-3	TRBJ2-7	CATLQAYEQYF	TGTGCCACACTCCAGGCCTACGAGCAGTACTTC
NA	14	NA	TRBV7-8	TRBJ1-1	CASSLSVLNTEAFF	TGTGCCAGCAGCTTATCGGTCTTGAACACTGAAGCTTTCTTT
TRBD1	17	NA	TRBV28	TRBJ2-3	CASSSGTGGQLTDTQYF	TGTGCCAGCAGTTCCGGGACAGGGGGCCAGCTCACAGATACGCAGTATTTT
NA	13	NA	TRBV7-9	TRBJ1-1	CASSLGGKTEAFF	TGTGCCAGCAGCTTAGGCGGGAAAACTGAAGCTTTCTTT
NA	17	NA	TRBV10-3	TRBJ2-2	CAIRMGTYKANPGELFF	TGTGCCATCAGGATGGGGACTTACAAAGCGAACCCCGGGGAGCTGTTTTTT
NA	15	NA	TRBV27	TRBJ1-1	CASSLQGRVNTEAFF	TGTGCCAGCAGTTTACAGGGGCGAGTGAACACTGAAGCTTTCTTT
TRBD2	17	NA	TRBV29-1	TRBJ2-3	CSVEFASGLGATDTQYF	TGCAGCGTTGAATTCGCTAGCGGTTTGGGAGCCACAGATACGCAGTATTTT
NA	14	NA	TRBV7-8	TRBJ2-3	CASTWVEGADTQYF	TGTGCCAGCACGTGGGTGGAGGGGGCGGATACGCAGTATTTT
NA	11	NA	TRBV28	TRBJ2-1	CASNRYNEQFF	TGTGCCAGCAACCGCTACAATGAGCAGTTCTTC
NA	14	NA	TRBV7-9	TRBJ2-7	CASSMGETRHEQYF	TGTGCCAGCAGCATGGGAGAAACTAGGCACGAGCAGTACTTC
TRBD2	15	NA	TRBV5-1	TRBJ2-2	CASTSTAGGPGELFF	TGCGCCAGCACCTCAACAGCGGGAGGGCCCGGGGAGCTGTTTTTT
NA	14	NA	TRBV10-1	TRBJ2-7	CASSVAGSTDEQYF	TGCGCCAGCAGTGTTGCGGGCAGTACGGACGAGCAGTACTTC
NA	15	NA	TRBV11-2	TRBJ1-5	CASSLVTGSNQPQHF	TGTGCCAGCAGCTTGGTAACAGGGTCCAATCAGCCCCAGCATTTT
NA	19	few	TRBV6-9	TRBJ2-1	CASSHQGGGTIERVSEQFF	TGTGCCAGCAGCCACCAGGGGGGGGGCACAATAGAGAGGGTCTCGGAGCAGTTCTTC
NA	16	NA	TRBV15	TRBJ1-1	CATSTLLGGLNTEAFF	TGTGCCACCAGCACCCTCCTGGGGGGCCTAAACACTGAAGCTTTCTTT
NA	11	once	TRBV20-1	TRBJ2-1	CSARVQPEQFF	TGCAGTGCTAGAGTCCAGCCTGAGCAGTTCTTC
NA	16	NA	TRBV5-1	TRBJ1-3	CASSFGTSHSGNTIYF	TGCGCCAGCAGCTTTGGGACATCCCACTCTGGAAACACCATATATTTT
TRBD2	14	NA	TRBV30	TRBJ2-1	CAWRGLAGYNEQFF	TGTGCCTGGAGGGGGCTAGCGGGATACAATGAGCAGTTCTTC
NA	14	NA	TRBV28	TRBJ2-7	CASRLAIPSYEQYF	TGTGCCAGCAGGCTAGCCATACCCTCCTACGAGCAGTACTTC
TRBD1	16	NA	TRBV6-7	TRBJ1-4	CASSYGSDRALGKLFF	TGTGCCAGCAGTTACGGGTCTGACAGGGCCCTAGGGAAACTGTTTTTT
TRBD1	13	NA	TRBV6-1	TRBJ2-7	CASRRGTGNEQYF	TGTGCCAGCCGGAGGGGGACAGGGAACGAGCAGTACTTC
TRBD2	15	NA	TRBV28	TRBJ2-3	CASSLAGGYTDTQYF	TGTGCCAGCAGTCTAGCGGGAGGGTACACAGATACGCAGTATTTT
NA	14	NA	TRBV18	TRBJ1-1	CASSREGSTYEAFF	TGTGCCAGCTCCAGGGAGGGGAGCACCTATGAAGCTTTCTTT
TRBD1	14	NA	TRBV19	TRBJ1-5	CASSRTGGGQPQHF	TGTGCCAGTAGTAGGACAGGGGGCGGTCAGCCCCAGCATTTT
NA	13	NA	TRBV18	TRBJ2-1	CASSPDSGVEQFF	TGTGCCAGCTCCCCTGACTCCGGGGTTGAGCAGTTCTTC
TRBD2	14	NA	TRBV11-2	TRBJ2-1	CASSLGLAGNEQFF	TGTGCCAGCAGCTTAGGGCTAGCGGGGAATGAGCAGTTCTTC
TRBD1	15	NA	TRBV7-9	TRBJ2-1	CASSPRGTGHNEQFF	TGTGCCAGCAGCCCCCGCGGGACAGGTCACAATGAGCAGTTCTTC